This T cell receptor beta chain was profiled in a study of OX40 agonist ivuxolimab in advanced cancers. Study details: One patient with hepatocellular carcinoma and two with cutaneous melanoma, three in all, had partial responses.

The data were produced by immunoSEQ multiplex PCR, yet TCRdb's version contains in-frame clones alone and is incomplete. This sample has tens of thousands of clones, with more than 85% found just once. The CDR3 consists of 15 residues. From germline, CDR1 is SGHRS and CDR2 YFSETQ. The V end lost 1 base, the J end lost 4 bases, and 12 bases lay between the germline ends. This receptor was taken from an adult with an advanced solid tumor such as melanoma, head and neck, liver or kidney cancer. The specimen was CD4+ or CD8+ T cells sorted from blood, collected in a trial of the OX40 agonist ivuxolimab. This rearrangement joins TRBV5-1 to TRBJ2-1, with D uncertain. This CDR3 is CASSLPLDVYNEQFF. In DNA, the CDR3 is TGCGCCAGCAGCTTGCCGCTGGACGTATACAATGAGCAGTTCTTC.